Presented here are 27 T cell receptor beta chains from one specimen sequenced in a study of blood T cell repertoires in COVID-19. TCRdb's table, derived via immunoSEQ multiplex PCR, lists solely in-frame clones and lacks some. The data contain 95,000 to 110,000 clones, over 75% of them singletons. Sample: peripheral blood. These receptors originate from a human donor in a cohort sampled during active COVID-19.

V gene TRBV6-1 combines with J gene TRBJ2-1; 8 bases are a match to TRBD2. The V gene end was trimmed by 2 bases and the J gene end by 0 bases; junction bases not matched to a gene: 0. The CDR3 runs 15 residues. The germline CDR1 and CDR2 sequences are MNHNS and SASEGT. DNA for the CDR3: TGTGCCAGCAGTGAACTAGCGGGCTCCTACAATGAGCAGTTCTTC. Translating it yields CASSELAGSYNEQFF.

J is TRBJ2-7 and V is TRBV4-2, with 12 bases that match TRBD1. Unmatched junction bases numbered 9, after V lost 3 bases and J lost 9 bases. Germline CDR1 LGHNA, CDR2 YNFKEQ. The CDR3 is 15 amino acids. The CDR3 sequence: CASSQKGTGGFVQYF. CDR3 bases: TGTGCCAGCAGCCAGAAAGGGACAGGGGGCTTTGTGCAGTACTTC.

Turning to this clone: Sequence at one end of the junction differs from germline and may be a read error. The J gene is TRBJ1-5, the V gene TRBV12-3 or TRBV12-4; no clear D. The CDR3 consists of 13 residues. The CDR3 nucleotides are TGTGCCAGCAGCCCACAGATCAATCGGCCCCAGCATTTT. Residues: CASSPQINRPQHF.

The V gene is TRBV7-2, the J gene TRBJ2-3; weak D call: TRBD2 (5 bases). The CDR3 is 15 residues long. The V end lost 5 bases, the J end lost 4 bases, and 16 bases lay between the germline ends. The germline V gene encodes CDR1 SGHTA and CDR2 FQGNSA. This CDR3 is CASSDPTIRSDTQYF. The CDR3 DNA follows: TGTGCCAGCAGCGACCCGACTATCAGGTCAGATACGCAGTATTTT. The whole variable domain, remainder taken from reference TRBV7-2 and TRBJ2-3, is GAGVSQSPSNKVTEKGKDVELRCDPISGHTALYWYRQSLGQGLEFLIYFQGNSAPDKSGLPSDRFSAERTGGSVSTLTIQRTQQEDSAVYLCASSDPTIRSDTQYFGPGTRLTVL.

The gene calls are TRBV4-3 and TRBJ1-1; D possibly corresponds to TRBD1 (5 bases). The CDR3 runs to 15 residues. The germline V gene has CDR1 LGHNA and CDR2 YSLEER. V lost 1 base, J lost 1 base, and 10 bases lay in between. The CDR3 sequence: CASSQATTANTEAFF. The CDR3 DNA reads TGCGCCAGCAGCCAAGCGACGACAGCGAACACTGAAGCTTTCTTT.

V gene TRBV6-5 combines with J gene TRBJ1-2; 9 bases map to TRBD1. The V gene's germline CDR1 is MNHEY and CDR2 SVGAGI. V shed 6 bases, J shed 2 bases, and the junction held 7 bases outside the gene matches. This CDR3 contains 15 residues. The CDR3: CASRRTGGANYGYTF. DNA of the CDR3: TGTGCCAGCAGGCGCACAGGGGGCGCAAACTATGGCTACACCTTC.

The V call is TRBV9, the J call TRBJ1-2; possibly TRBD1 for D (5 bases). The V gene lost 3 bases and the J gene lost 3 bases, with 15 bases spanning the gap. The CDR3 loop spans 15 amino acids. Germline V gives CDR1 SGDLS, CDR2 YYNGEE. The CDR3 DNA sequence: TGTGCCAGCAGCGCTCCAGGGATCCAGGACTATGGCTACACCTTC. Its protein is CASSAPGIQDYGYTF.

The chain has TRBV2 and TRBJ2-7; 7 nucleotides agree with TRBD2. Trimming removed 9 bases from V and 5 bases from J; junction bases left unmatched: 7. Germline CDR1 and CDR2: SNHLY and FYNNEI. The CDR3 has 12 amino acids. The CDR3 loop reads CASGLVMNEQYF. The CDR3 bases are TGTGCCAGTGGACTAGTGATGAACGAGCAGTACTTC.

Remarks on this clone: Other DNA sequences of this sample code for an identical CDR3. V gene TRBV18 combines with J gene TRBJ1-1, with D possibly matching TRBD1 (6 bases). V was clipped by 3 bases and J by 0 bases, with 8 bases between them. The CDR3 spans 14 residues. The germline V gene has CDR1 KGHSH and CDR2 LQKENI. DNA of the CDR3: TGTGCCAGCTCACCGGACAGTATGAACACTGAAGCTTTCTTT. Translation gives CASSPDSMNTEAFF.

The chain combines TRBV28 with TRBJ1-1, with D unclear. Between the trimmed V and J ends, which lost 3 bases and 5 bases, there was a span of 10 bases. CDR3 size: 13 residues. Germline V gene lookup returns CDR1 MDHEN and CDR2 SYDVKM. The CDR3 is CASSFGRGTEAFF. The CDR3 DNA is TGTGCCAGCAGTTTCGGAAGAGGGACTGAAGCTTTCTTT.

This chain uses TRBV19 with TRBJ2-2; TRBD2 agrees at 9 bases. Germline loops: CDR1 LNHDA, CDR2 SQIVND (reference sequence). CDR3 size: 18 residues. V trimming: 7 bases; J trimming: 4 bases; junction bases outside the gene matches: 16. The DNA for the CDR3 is TGTGCCAGTACACTCCGGGCGGGACTAGCCGATCGCACCGGGGAGCTGTTTTTT. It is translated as CASTLRAGLADRTGELFF. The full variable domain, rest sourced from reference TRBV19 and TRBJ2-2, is DGGITQSPKYLFRKEGQNVTLSCEQNLNHDAMYWYRQDPGQGLRLIYYSQIVNDFQKGDIAEGYSVSREKKESFPLTVTSAQKNPTAFYLCASTLRAGLADRTGELFFGEGSRLTVL.

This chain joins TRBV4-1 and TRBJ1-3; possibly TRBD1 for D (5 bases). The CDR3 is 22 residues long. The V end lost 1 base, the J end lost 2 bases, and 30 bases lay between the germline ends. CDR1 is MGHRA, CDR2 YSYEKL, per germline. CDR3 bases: TGCGCCAGCAGCCAAGGTTACGGCTTAGGCAGGGAGGTTTTAGGTGCTGGAAACACCATATATTTT. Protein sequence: CASSQGYGLGREVLGAGNTIYF.

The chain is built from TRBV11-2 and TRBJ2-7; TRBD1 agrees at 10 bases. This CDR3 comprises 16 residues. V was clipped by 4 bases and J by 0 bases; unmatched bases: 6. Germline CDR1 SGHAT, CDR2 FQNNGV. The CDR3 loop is CASSWSGTGASYEQYF. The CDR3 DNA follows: TGTGCCAGCAGCTGGTCCGGGACAGGGGCCTCCTACGAGCAGTACTTC.

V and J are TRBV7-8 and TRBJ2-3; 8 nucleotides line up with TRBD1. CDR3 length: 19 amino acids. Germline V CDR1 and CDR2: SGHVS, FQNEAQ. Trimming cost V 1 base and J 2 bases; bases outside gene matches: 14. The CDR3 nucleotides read TGTGCCAGCAGCTTAGAGATGGAGGGCGACAGGGGATCCACAGATACGCAGTATTTT. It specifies CASSLEMEGDRGSTDTQYF.

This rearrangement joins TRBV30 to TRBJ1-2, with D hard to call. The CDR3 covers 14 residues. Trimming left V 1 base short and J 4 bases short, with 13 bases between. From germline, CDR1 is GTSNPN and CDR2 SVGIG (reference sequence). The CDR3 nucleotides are TGTGCCTGGAGTGGCGTGATTTTAAGCTATGGCTACACCTTC. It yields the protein CAWSGVILSYGYTF. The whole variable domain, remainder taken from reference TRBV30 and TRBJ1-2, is SQTIHQWPATLVQPVGSPLSLECTVEGTSNPNLYWYRQAAGRGLQLLFYSVGIGQISSEVPQNLSASRPQDRQFILSSKKLLLSDSGFYLCAWSGVILSYGYTFGSGTRLTVV.

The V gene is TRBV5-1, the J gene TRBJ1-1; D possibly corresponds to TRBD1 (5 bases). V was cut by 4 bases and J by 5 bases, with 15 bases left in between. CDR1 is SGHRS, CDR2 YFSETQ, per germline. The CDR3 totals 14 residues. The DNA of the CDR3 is TGCGCCAGCAGCATGGATCAGGGTTGGACTGAAGCTTTCTTT. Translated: CASSMDQGWTEAFF.

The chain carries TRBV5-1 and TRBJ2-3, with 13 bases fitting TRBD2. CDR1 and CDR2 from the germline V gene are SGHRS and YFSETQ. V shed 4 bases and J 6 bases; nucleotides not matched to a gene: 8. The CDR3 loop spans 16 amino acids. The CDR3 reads CASSLRTSGGGDTQYF. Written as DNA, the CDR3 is TGCGCCAGCAGCCTCAGGACTAGCGGGGGTGGGGATACGCAGTATTTT.

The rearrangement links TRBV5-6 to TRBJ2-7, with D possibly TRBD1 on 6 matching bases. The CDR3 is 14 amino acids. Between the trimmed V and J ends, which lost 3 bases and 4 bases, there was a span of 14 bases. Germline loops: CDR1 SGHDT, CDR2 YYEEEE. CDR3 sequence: CASSSGLTGYEQYF. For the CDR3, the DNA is TGTGCCAGCAGCTCCGGCCTGACAGGTTACGAGCAGTACTTC.

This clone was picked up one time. CDR3 sequence: CASSEGTETANYGYTF. Written as DNA, the CDR3 is TGTGCCAGCAGTGAGGGGACAGAGACCGCTAACTATGGCTACACCTTC. The V call is TRBV2, the J call TRBJ1-2; 7 bases match TRBD1. With V trimmed by 3 bases and J by 0 bases, 7 bases remained unmatched. The germline CDR1 and CDR2 sequences are SNHLY and FYNNEI. There are 16 residues in the CDR3.

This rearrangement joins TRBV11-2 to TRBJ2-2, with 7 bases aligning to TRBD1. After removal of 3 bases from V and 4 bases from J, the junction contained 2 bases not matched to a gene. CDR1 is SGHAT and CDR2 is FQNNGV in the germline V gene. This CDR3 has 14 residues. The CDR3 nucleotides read TGTGCCAGCAGCTTTGACAGGGCCACCGGGGAGCTGTTTTTT. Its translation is CASSFDRATGELFF.

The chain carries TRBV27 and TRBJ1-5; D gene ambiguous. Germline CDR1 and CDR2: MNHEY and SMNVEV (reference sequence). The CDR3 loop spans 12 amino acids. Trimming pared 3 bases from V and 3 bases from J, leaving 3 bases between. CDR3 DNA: TGTGCCAGCAGTTTCTTCAATCAGCCCCAGCATTTT. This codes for CASSFFNQPQHF.

The CDR3 region is CASSYGTENNEQFF. The CDR3 bases are TGTGCCAGCAGTTACGGGACAGAGAACAATGAGCAGTTCTTC. The rearrangement joins TRBV27 to TRBJ2-1; TRBD1 aligns across 7 bases. This CDR3 is 14 amino acids long. J was trimmed by 5 bases and V by 4 bases; bases with no gene match: 5. Germline lookup yields CDR1 MNHEY and CDR2 SMNVEV (reference sequence).

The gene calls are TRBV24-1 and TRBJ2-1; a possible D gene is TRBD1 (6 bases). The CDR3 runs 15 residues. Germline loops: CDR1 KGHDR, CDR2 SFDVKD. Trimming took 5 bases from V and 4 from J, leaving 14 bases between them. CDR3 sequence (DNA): TGTGCCACCAGTGTTTCCCAGGGGTGGTACAATGAGCAGTTCTTC. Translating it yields CATSVSQGWYNEQFF.

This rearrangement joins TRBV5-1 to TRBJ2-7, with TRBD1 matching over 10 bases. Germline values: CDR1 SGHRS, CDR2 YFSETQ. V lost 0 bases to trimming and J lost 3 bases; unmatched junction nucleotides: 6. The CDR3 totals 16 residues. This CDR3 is CASSLAGGQGYYEQYF. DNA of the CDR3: TGCGCCAGCAGCTTGGCCGGGGGACAGGGGTACTACGAGCAGTACTTC.

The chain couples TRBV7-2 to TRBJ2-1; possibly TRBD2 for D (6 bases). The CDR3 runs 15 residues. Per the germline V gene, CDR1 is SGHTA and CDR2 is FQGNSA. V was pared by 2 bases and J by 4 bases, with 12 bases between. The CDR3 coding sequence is TGTGCCAGCAGCTTAATGTTAGCGGAATACAATGAGCAGTTCTTC. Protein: CASSLMLAEYNEQFF.

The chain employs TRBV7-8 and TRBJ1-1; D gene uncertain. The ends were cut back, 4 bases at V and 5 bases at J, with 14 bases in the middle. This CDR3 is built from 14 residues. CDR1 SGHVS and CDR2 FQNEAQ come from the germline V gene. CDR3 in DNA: TGTGCCAGCAGCTACCGGGAGGGTCATACTGAAGCTTTCTTT. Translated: CASSYREGHTEAFF.

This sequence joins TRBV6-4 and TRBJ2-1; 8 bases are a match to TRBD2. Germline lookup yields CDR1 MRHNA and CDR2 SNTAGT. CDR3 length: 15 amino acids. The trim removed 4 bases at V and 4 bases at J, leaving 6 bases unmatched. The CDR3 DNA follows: TGTGCCAGCAGTGCGGGGGGGGTTCCGTACAATGAGCAGTTCTTC. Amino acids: CASSAGGVPYNEQFF.